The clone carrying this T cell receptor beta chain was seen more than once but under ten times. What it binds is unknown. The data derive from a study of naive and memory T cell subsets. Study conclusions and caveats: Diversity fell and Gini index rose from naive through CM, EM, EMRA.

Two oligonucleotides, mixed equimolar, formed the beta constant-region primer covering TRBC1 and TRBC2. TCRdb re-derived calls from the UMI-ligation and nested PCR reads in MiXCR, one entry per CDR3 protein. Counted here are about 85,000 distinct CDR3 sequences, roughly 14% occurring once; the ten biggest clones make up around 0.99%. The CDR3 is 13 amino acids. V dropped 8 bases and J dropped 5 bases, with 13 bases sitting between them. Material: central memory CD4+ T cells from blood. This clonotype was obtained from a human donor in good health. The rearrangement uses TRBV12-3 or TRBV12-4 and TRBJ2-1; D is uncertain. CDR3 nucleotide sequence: TGTGCCAGCGGTGGATCTTACCACAATGAGCAGTTCTTC. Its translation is CASGGSYHNEQFF.